A selection of T cell receptor beta chains follows, all from one sample in a study of CD4+ T cells in melanoma. The data were produced by immunoSEQ multiplex PCR, yet TCRdb's version contains in-frame clones alone and is incomplete. This sample has about 120,000 clones, with about 90% found just once. Specimen: peripheral blood. Receptor source: a human donor with melanoma. CDR3s include the opening cysteine and the closing phenylalanine or tryptophan. D genes are given only for firm matches. Not all rows give a size; the values are once, few, many and, for expanded clones, a class.

abundance	v_gene	d_gene	j_gene	CDR3nt	CDR3aa
once	TRBV19	-	TRBJ1-4	TGTGCCAGTAGTATTACAGGGTACGGGGATGAAAAACTGTTTTTT	CASSITGYGDEKLFF
-	TRBV7-9	-	TRBJ1-2	TGTGCCAGCAGCCCACTGGGGATTCCTAACTATGGCTACACCTTC	CASSPLGIPNYGYTF
once	TRBV2	-	TRBJ2-3	TGTGCCAGCAGGACAGCGGCCAGAGGGCAGTATTTT	CASRTAARGQYF
-	TRBV10-3	TRBD2	TRBJ2-7	TGTGCCATCAGATCACCACTAGCGGGAGTTTTCGACGAGCAGTACTTC	CAIRSPLAGVFDEQYF
-	TRBV30	TRBD2	TRBJ2-3	TGTGCCTGGATTGGATATAGCGGGAGCGCAGATACGCAGTATTTT	CAWIGYSGSADTQYF
-	TRBV28	TRBD2	TRBJ2-7	TGTGCCAGCAGTACTCGAAGTTGGGGGGAGGGAAGGTACGAGCAGTACTTC	CASSTRSWGEGRYEQYF
-	TRBV5-4	-	TRBJ2-2	TGTGCCAGCAGCTTGGGGGGAGCAGCGGCCGGGGAGCTGTTTTTT	CASSLGGAAAGELFF
-	TRBV2	-	TRBJ2-5	TGTGCCAGCAGCCCCCGAGAGACCCAGTACTTC	CASSPRETQYF
once	TRBV7-2	-	TRBJ2-3	TGTGCCAGCAGCTTTGCAGATACGCAGTATTTT	CASSFADTQYF
-	TRBV10-3	TRBD2	TRBJ2-3	TGTGCCATCAGTGAGTCGCAGCGGGGGGGCCGTACAGATACGCAGTATTTT	CAISESQRGGRTDTQYF
-	TRBV10-1	TRBD2	TRBJ2-7	TGCGCCAGCAGTGTATTGGGACTAGCGGGGAGCTCCTACGAGCAGTACTTC	CASSVLGLAGSSYEQYF
once	TRBV10-3	TRBD2	TRBJ2-3	TGTGCCATCAGTGAGTCCACTAGCGGGGTCACAGATACGCAGTATTTT	CAISESTSGVTDTQYF
-	TRBV7-7	-	TRBJ2-1	TGTGCCGGAGAGGGATTCGCCTACAATGAGCAGTTCTTC	CAGEGFAYNEQFF
-	TRBV18	TRBD2	TRBJ2-1	TGTGCCAGCTCACCCTTACTAGCGGGGGCCGGGTATGAGCAGTTCTTC	CASSPLLAGAGYEQFF
-	TRBV2	-	TRBJ1-4	TGTGCCAGCACGACATATATTAATGAAAAACTGTTTTTT	CASTTYINEKLFF
-	TRBV9	-	TRBJ1-6	TGTGCCAGCAGCGTAGCCGAGACAGGCGGGGCTAATTCACCCCTCCACTTT	CASSVAETGGANSPLHF
-	TRBV30	-	TRBJ1-2	TGTGCCGGCCAGTGGAACTATGGCTACACCTTC	CAGQWNYGYTF
-	TRBV7-8	TRBD1	TRBJ2-7	TGTGCCAGCAGCTTAAGGACAGGACCCTACGAGCAGTACTTC	CASSLRTGPYEQYF
once	TRBV5-4	-	TRBJ2-2	TGTGCCAGCAGCCAAGGGGGGCCTCGGAACGGGGAGCTGTTTTTT	CASSQGGPRNGELFF
-	TRBV4-1	-	TRBJ1-4	TGCGCCAGCAGCCAACCGGGAAGAGTGCGGGAAAAACTGTTTTTT	CASSQPGRVREKLFF
once	TRBV25-1	-	TRBJ1-4	TGTGCCAGCAGTGAATGGTCTGGGGGGAGCAATGAAAAACTGTTTTTT	CASSEWSGGSNEKLFF
-	TRBV7-7	TRBD2	TRBJ2-5	TGTGCCAGCAGCCGGGGGGATTTGGAAGAGACCCAGTACTTC	CASSRGDLEETQYF
-	TRBV6-5	-	TRBJ2-1	TGTGCCAGCAGTTACTCGTGGGGGGGCACCAATGAGCAGTTCTTC	CASSYSWGGTNEQFF
-	TRBV19	-	TRBJ1-5	TGTGCCAGTAGTACGGGGACCCATGGGCAGCCCCAGCATTTT	CASSTGTHGQPQHF
-	TRBV2	-	TRBJ2-7	TGTGCCAGCAGTGCCCGGACAGCGACCTACGAGCAGTACTTC	CASSARTATYEQYF
-	TRBV28	-	TRBJ1-5	TGTGCCAGCAGCTACGGGGACCAGCCCCAGCATTTT	CASSYGDQPQHF
-	TRBV18	TRBD2	TRBJ2-1	TGTGCCAGCTCACCCCGACTAGCGGACAATGAGCAGTTCTTC	CASSPRLADNEQFF
-	TRBV18	-	TRBJ1-1	TGTGCCAGCTCGCGGCCGGGGGGGCAGGGAACTGAAGCTTTCTTT	CASSRPGGQGTEAFF
-	TRBV7-8	TRBD1	TRBJ2-7	TGTGCCAGCAGCAACCGGGACAGGGTTCCCGAGCAGTACTTC	CASSNRDRVPEQYF
-	TRBV30	-	TRBJ1-5	TGTGCCTGGAGGGGTTCGGGAGGGGGGATCCAGCCCCAGCATTTT	CAWRGSGGGIQPQHF
-	TRBV18	TRBD1	TRBJ2-7	TGTGCCAGCTCACCCTGGACAGGGCTCGAGCAGTACTTC	CASSPWTGLEQYF
-	TRBV6-5	-	TRBJ1-2	TGTGCCAGCAGTTTGAAGGGGCTTGGGGGCTACACCTTC	CASSLKGLGGYTF
-	TRBV5-1	-	TRBJ1-1	TGCGCCAGCAGCGAACAGCCTCTGAACACTGAAGCTTTCTTT	CASSEQPLNTEAFF
-	TRBV11-3	-	TRBJ2-4	TGTGCCAGCAGCTTTTACGTGCGAGTAGCCAAAAACATTCAGTACTTC	CASSFYVRVAKNIQYF
-	TRBV2	TRBD1	TRBJ2-2	TGTGCCAGCACCGGGACAGGGTCGGACACCGGGGAGCTGTTTTTT	CASTGTGSDTGELFF
-	TRBV2	-	TRBJ1-1	TGTGCCAGCAGTGAAACCGCAGGGATGGGTCCCGAAATGAACACTGAAGCTTTCTTT	CASSETAGMGPEMNTEAFF
-	TRBV28	TRBD1	TRBJ2-5	TGTGCCAGCAGTTTATGGGACAGGGTCCTCGAGACCCAGTACTTC	CASSLWDRVLETQYF
-	TRBV12-5	TRBD2	TRBJ2-5	TGTGCTAGTGGTTTGGGCAAGGGACTAGCGGGGGAAGAGACCCAGTACTTC	CASGLGKGLAGEETQYF
medium-sized	TRBV25-1	-	TRBJ1-1	TGTGCCAGCAGGCGCACGTCAGCTTTGGGAGCTGAAGCTTTCTTT	CASRRTSALGAEAFF
-	TRBV7-9	TRBD1	TRBJ2-1	TGTGCCAGCAGCCACCGTGAGGGGGCAGGCAATGAGCAGTTCTTC	CASSHREGAGNEQFF
-	TRBV27	TRBD2	TRBJ2-1	TGTGCCACTTTGTGGACTAGCGGGAACAATGAGCAGTTCTTC	CATLWTSGNNEQFF
-	TRBV7-3	TRBD1	TRBJ2-1	TGTGCCAGCAGACTCCAGGGGGCGGGTGAGCAGTTCTTC	CASRLQGAGEQFF
-	TRBV10-2	TRBD2	TRBJ2-1	TGCGCCAGCAGTCGCGGGACTAGCGGAACGCGCTACAATGAGCAGTTCTTC	CASSRGTSGTRYNEQFF
-	TRBV5-1	-	TRBJ1-5	TGCGCCAGCAGCTTGGCCGGGGCGGCGAATCAGCCCCAGCATTTT	CASSLAGAANQPQHF
-	TRBV7-2	TRBD1	TRBJ2-3	TGTGCCAGCAGCTTACGACAGGGTGGCACAGATACGCAGTATTTT	CASSLRQGGTDTQYF
-	TRBV9	TRBD2	TRBJ2-1	TGTGCCAGCAGCGTAGGTGGACTAGCGGTATACAATGAGCAGTTCTTC	CASSVGGLAVYNEQFF
once	TRBV9	TRBD1	TRBJ2-1	TGTGCCAGCAGCGTAGAGGGGGCGCGATACAATGAGCAGTTCTTC	CASSVEGARYNEQFF
-	TRBV4-1	-	TRBJ2-7	TGCGCCAGCAGCCAGGAGGGGGGGCGCGGGGGAGATCGCTACGAGCAGTACTTC	CASSQEGGRGGDRYEQYF
few	TRBV7-2	-	TRBJ2-3	TGTGCCAGCAGCTCGACCTACACAGATACGCAGTATTTT	CASSSTYTDTQYF
-	TRBV18	TRBD1	TRBJ2-5	TGTGCCAGCTCACCGGACAGGCAAGAGACCCAGTACTTC	CASSPDRQETQYF
-	TRBV29-1	-	TRBJ2-1	TGCAGCGTTGAAGACACAGGGTCATCCAATGAGCAGTTCTTC	CSVEDTGSSNEQFF
-	TRBV5-1	TRBD1	TRBJ2-3	TGCGCCAGCAGATGGACAGGGGGCTTTGAAGATACGCAGTATTTT	CASRWTGGFEDTQYF
-	TRBV11-1	TRBD1	TRBJ2-7	TGTGCCAGCAGCCTCCCTGGGGCAGGGGGTTCCTACGAGCAGTACTTC	CASSLPGAGGSYEQYF
-	TRBV27	-	TRBJ2-3	TGTGCCAGCAGTTTAAGGGTCCCCTATTTTACGCAGTATTTT	CASSLRVPYFTQYF